This TCR beta chain originates from a study of blood T cell repertoires in COVID-19. The overall study: T cells, B-cell-depleted T cells, or PBMCs provided the cDNA or gDNA that served as material.

This CDR3 is 16 amino acids long. CDR1 is SEHNR and CDR2 is FQNEAQ in the germline V gene (reference sequence). Losses at the gene ends were 7 bases for V and 1 base for J; bases not matched to a gene: 12. Repertoires were generated with immunoSEQ multiplex PCR, while TCRdb's copy carries only in-frame clones and drops some. Of over 150,000 clones in the sample, just under 85% were seen once. Sequencing input: peripheral blood. This receptor was taken from a woman of 80 years or more with COVID-19, enrolled during active disease. The chain combines TRBV7-9 with TRBJ1-1, with 7 bases fitting TRBD1. CDR3 DNA: TGTGCCAGCATCATATTATCAGGGGGACGGAACACTGAAGCTTTCTTT. Protein product: CASIILSGGRNTEAFF. The full variable domain, with the rest looked up from reference TRBV7-9 and TRBJ1-1, is DTGVSQNPRHKITKRGQNVTFRCDPISEHNRLYWYRQTLGQGPEFLTYFQNEAQLEKSRLLSDRFSAERPKGSFSTLEIQRTEQGDSAMYLCASIILSGGRNTEAFFGQGTRLTVV.